This entry features one T cell receptor beta chain sequence. This sample was taken from a study of blood T cell repertoires in COVID-19. Across the study: Specimens from acute and convalescent COVID-19 originated in the United States, Italy and Spain. Sources were T cells, B-cell-depleted T cells, or PBMCs; the material itself was cDNA or gDNA.

In the original analysis: Researchers report that nucleated cell counts were estimated from reference gene primer amplification. Libraries were prepared by immunoSEQ multiplex PCR; TCRdb keeps only in-frame clonotypes and omits some of them. V and J calls and clone size are copied from that table; D and trimming were computed from the DNA. The sample shows roughly 350,000 clones, about 93% of them seen only once. Germline assignment: CDR1 MNHEY and CDR2 SVGEGT. V lost 2 bases and J 8 bases, leaving 9 bases between the germline ends. The CDR3 has 12 residues. The source of this sequence is a woman aged 18 to 35 who had recovered from COVID-19. The chain combines TRBV6-2 or TRBV6-3 with TRBJ1-1; D is unclear. Sequencing used peripheral blood. The CDR3 nucleotides are TGTGCCAGCAGTTACCCTCCTGCGGAAGCTTTCTTT. This translates into CASSYPPAEAFF.